Below are 28 T cell receptor beta chains sequenced from a single sample in a study of breast tumors, draining lymph nodes, adjacent tissues. TCRdb analysed the multiplex PCR reads with MiXCR anew, one entry per CDR3 protein. The data show under 250,000 distinct CDR3 sequences, with about a third seen just once and roughly 1.5% held by the top ten. Breast cancer patients provided tissue from their axillary draining lymph nodes. Sequencing used axillary lymph node tissue. The receptor set was obtained from a female donor with breast cancer. Some clones in this sample may be carry-over from other donors' samples.

J is TRBJ2-7 and V is TRBV4-2, with a weak D call TRBD1 (6 bases). The V gene lost 1 base and the J gene lost 5 bases, with 12 bases spanning the gap. The CDR3 is 14 amino acids. Germline V gene lookup returns CDR1 LGHNA and CDR2 YNFKEQ. The CDR3 DNA sequence: TGTGCCAGCAGCCAAGGCCGGACAGCCAACGAGCAGTACTTC. It yields the protein CASSQGRTANEQYF.

Remarks on this clonotype: Germline is not matched at one junction end, which may reflect a read error. The gene calls are TRBV7-2 and TRBJ1-4; D might be TRBD1 (5 bases). The CDR3 is 16 amino acids. The germline CDR1 and CDR2 sequences are SGHTA and FQGNSA. CDR3 protein: CASSWGTSGYNERLFF. The CDR3 region has the DNA TGTGCCAGCAGTTGGGGGACTAGCGGCTACAATGAAAGACTGTTTTTT. The full variable domain, rest sourced from reference TRBV7-2 and TRBJ1-4, is GAGVSQSPSNKVTEKGKDVELRCDPISGHTALYWYRQSLGQGLEFLIYFQGNSAPDKSGLPSDRFSAERTGGSVSTLTIQRTQQEDSAVYLCASSWGTSGYNERLFFGSGTQLSVL.

On this clonotype: This may stem from a read error, because a much larger clone lies one nucleotide away. The chain uses TRBV6-1 and TRBJ1-6; tentatively, D is TRBD1 (5 bases). Per the germline V gene, CDR1 is MNHNS and CDR2 is SASEGT. The V end lost 9 bases, the J end lost 0 bases, and 15 bases lay between the germline ends. This CDR3 has 16 amino acids. CDR3 bases: TGTGCCAGTATACCCCGGGGCGGCTCCTATAATTCACCCCTCCACTTT. Translation: CASIPRGGSYNSPLHF.

This clonotype was picked up one time. The chain links TRBV20-1 to TRBJ2-7; possible D gene TRBD2, 6 bases. The CDR3 extends over 15 amino acids. CDR1 and CDR2 from the germline V gene are DFQATT and SNEGSKA (reference sequence). Trimming pared 5 bases from V and 7 bases from J, leaving 24 bases between. CDR3 sequence: CSAHRPGAGRREQYF. Written as DNA, the CDR3 is TGCAGTGCTCACAGACCGGGAGCCGGTCGCCGGGAGCAGTACTTC.

This clonotype was seen ten or more times. The rearrangement joins TRBV12-3 or TRBV12-4 to TRBJ2-2, with D possibly TRBD2 on 6 matching bases. V was clipped by 7 bases and J by 5 bases, with 11 bases between them. The CDR3 covers 13 residues. This CDR3 reads CASNLAGTGELFF. In DNA form, the CDR3 reads TGTGCCAGCAACCTGGCGGGGACCGGGGAGCTGTTTTTT.

This clonotype occurred many times. The chain has TRBV7-9 and TRBJ2-7; TRBD2 aligns across 8 bases. The CDR3 loop spans 15 amino acids. Germline CDR1 reads SEHNR; CDR2 reads FQNEAQ (reference sequence). With V trimmed by 4 bases and J by 2 bases, 7 bases remained unmatched. CDR3 bases: TGTGCCAGCAGCTCCCCCCGGGGGGGAACCTACGAGCAGTACTTC. This encodes CASSSPRGGTYEQYF.

There are many counts of this clonotype. The V gene is TRBV5-4, the J gene TRBJ2-2; 16 bases are shared with TRBD2. This CDR3 is 18 amino acids long. Germline lookup yields CDR1 SGHNT and CDR2 YYREEE (reference sequence). Losses at the gene ends were 3 bases for V and 1 base for J; bases not matched to a gene: 3. CDR3 in amino acids: CASSSGTSGRGNTGELFF. CDR3 bases: TGTGCCAGCAGCTCCGGGACTAGCGGGAGGGGGAACACCGGGGAGCTGTTTTTT. The full variable domain, rest sourced from reference TRBV5-4 and TRBJ2-2, is ETGVTQSPTHLIKTRGQQVTLRCSSQSGHNTVSWYQQALGQGPQFIFQYYREEENGRGNFPPRFSGLQFPNYSSELNVNALELDDSALYLCASSSGTSGRGNTGELFFGEGSRLTVL.

Comment on this clonotype: Just one base apart from a much larger clone, this may be a read error. This rearrangement joins TRBV6-1 to TRBJ2-7; 8 nucleotides match TRBD2. J lost 3 bases, V lost 7 bases, and 8 bases had no gene match. Germline CDR1 reads MNHNS; CDR2 reads SASEGT. The CDR3 length is 14 residues. CDR3 nucleotides: TGTGCCAGCAATTCCAGGACTAGCTACTACGAGCAGTACTTC. As protein: CASNSRTSYYEQYF.

This clonotype came up many times. The chain links TRBV11-2 to TRBJ2-5, with TRBD2 identical over 7 bases. Germline CDR1 and CDR2: SGHAT and FQNNGV. The CDR3 has 14 amino acids. Trimming cost V 4 bases and J 4 bases; bases outside gene matches: 6. The CDR3 loop reads CASSSPLAVETQYF. CDR3 nucleotides: TGTGCCAGCAGCTCCCCTCTAGCGGTAGAGACCCAGTACTTC.

This clonotype was recorded at least ten times. The chain recombines TRBV27 with TRBJ1-4; 9 bases are shared with TRBD1. This CDR3 comprises 15 residues. Trimming cost V 4 bases and J 8 bases; bases outside gene matches: 8. Germline V gives CDR1 MNHEY, CDR2 SMNVEV (reference sequence). The chain's CDR3 is CASSSTGTGREKLFF. Written as DNA, the CDR3 is TGTGCCAGCAGTTCCACCGGGACAGGGCGCGAAAAACTGTTTTTT.

This sequence joins TRBV7-9 and TRBJ1-4; D perhaps matches TRBD1 (6 bases). The CDR3 is made up of 15 amino acids. Germline CDR1 reads SEHNR; CDR2 reads FQNEAQ (reference sequence). The germline V and J ends were trimmed by 8 bases and 4 bases, with 17 bases remaining between them. In nucleotides, the CDR3 is TGTGCCAGCGGCATAACGGGGGCAGTTAATGAAAAACTGTTTTTT. Its protein is CASGITGAVNEKLFF.

In its sample, this clonotype was seen many times. The rearrangement links TRBV6-6 to TRBJ2-2, with D maybe TRBD2 (5 bases). CDR1 is MNHNY and CDR2 is SVGAGI in the germline V gene (reference sequence). V lost 2 bases and J 0 bases, leaving 10 bases between the germline ends. This CDR3 is 16 amino acids long. The CDR3 reads CASSYELDPNTGELFF. The CDR3 DNA follows: TGTGCCAGCAGTTACGAACTAGACCCGAACACCGGGGAGCTGTTTTTT.

This rearrangement joins TRBV3-2 to TRBJ2-3; no DNA check was done on the table's D call, TRBD1. TRBV3-2 is shown as a pseudogene. This CDR3 comprises 16 residues. CDR3 region: CASSKPPATGADTQYF. The CDR3 region has the DNA TGTGCCAGCAGCAAACCCCCAGCCACAGGCGCAGATACGCAGTATTTT.

This clonotype has a count of ten or more. This chain uses TRBV20-1 with TRBJ2-7, with no clear D. Germline CDR1 DFQATT, CDR2 SNEGSKA (reference sequence). V was cut by 6 bases and J by 6 bases, with 6 bases left in between. The CDR3 is 9 amino acids. The CDR3 region has the DNA TGCAGTGCCTCGATCGAGCAGTACTTC. It encodes CSASIEQYF.

This clonotype has a count of ten or more. The rearrangement uses TRBV18 and TRBJ1-2; 8 nucleotides align to TRBD1. Germline values: CDR1 KGHSH, CDR2 LQKENI. V lost 6 bases to trimming and J lost 6 bases; unmatched junction nucleotides: 6. The CDR3 is made up of 13 amino acids. The CDR3 nucleotides are TGTGCCAGCTCGGTCGGACAGGGCGATGGCTACACCTTC. This sequence encodes CASSVGQGDGYTF.

This clonotype has a count of ten or more. The chain has TRBV7-8 and TRBJ1-5; 8 bases match TRBD1. Germline assignment: CDR1 SGHVS and CDR2 FQNEAQ. Unmatched junction bases numbered 5, after V lost 4 bases and J lost 6 bases. The length of the CDR3 is 14 residues. CDR3 region: CASSYGQGGQPQHF. CDR3 DNA sequence: TGTGCCAGCAGCTATGGACAGGGTGGTCAGCCCCAGCATTTT.

This clonotype appeared many times. This chain connects TRBV6-6 to TRBJ2-7, with TRBD2 as a possible D gene (5 bases). V was cut by 6 bases and J by 0 bases, with 9 bases left in between. CDR3 length equals 13 residues. The germline V gene encodes CDR1 MNHNY and CDR2 SVGAGI (reference sequence). The chain's CDR3 is CASREASSYEQYF. The CDR3 DNA is TGTGCCAGCAGGGAGGCGAGCTCCTACGAGCAGTACTTC.

For this clonotype: Since a much larger clone is just one base distant, this may be a read error. V and J are TRBV6-6 and TRBJ2-7, with D uncertain. Germline CDR1 MNHNY, CDR2 SVGAGI (reference sequence). The CDR3 runs to 13 residues. Deletions cut 8 bases from V and 0 bases from J, with 11 bases between. The CDR3 is CASLRRPSYEQYF. CDR3 sequence (DNA): TGTGCCAGCCTTCGGCGCCCCTCCTACGAGCAGTACTTC.

As regards this clonotype: The conserved final phenylalanine or tryptophan is absent from the CDR3, which likely points to a read error. The rearrangement joins TRBV30 to TRBJ2-7, with D possibly TRBD1 on 6 matching bases. Per germline, CDR1 GTSNPN and CDR2 SVGIG (reference sequence). The V gene lost 5 bases and the J gene lost 2 bases, with 13 bases spanning the gap. This CDR3 region has 13 residues. Here the CDR3 DNA reads TGTGCCTGGGGTCCAGGACAGACCTACGAGCAGTACCTC. Its translation is CAWGPGQTYEQYL.

In its sample, this clonotype was seen a few times. The gene calls are TRBV10-1 and TRBJ2-1; 9 positions match TRBD2. The germline gives CDR1 WNHNN, CDR2 SYGVQD (reference sequence). The CDR3 runs to 15 residues. The V segment lost 5 bases and the J segment 1 base; nucleotides outside the gene matches: 3. CDR3 residues: CASSPSGDSYNEQFF. CDR3 coding DNA: TGCGCCAGCAGTCCTAGCGGGGATTCCTACAATGAGCAGTTCTTC.

This clonotype was detected many times. The chain employs TRBV30 and TRBJ2-2, with D hard to call. Per the germline V gene, CDR1 is GTSNPN and CDR2 is SVGIG (reference sequence). V shed 2 bases and J shed 0 bases, with 7 bases lying between them. The CDR3 contains 14 residues. The DNA of the CDR3 is TGTGCCTGGAGTTCAACAGCGAACACCGGGGAGCTGTTTTTT. This sequence encodes CAWSSTANTGELFF. The full variable domain, its missing parts supplied by reference TRBV30 and TRBJ2-2, is SQTIHQWPATLVQPVGSPLSLECTVEGTSNPNLYWYRQAAGRGLQLLFYSVGIGQISSEVPQNLSASRPQDRQFILSSKKLLLSDSGFYLCAWSSTANTGELFFGEGSRLTVL.

This clonotype was seen a handful of times. This could be a read error, since a much larger clone is one nucleotide away. The V call is TRBV7-2, the J call TRBJ2-1; perhaps TRBD2 as D (5 bases). Germline V CDR1 and CDR2: SGHTA, FQGNSA. This CDR3 spans 16 amino acids. The CDR3, as DNA: TGTGCCAGCGGCTTAGAGGACTTGATATCCTACAATGAGCAGTTCTTC. Translated: CASGLEDLISYNEQFF.

CDR3 sequence reads: CATSGRARPGELFF. DNA of the CDR3: TGTGCCACCAGCGGGCGAGCTAGACCCGGGGAGCTGTTTTTT. The chain uses TRBV15 and TRBJ2-2; D unclear. The CDR3 is 14 amino acids. Trimming shortened V by 5 bases and J by 6 bases, and 13 bases separated the two germline ends. Germline CDR1 is LNHNV and CDR2 is YYDKDF (reference sequence).

The sample holds many counts of this clonotype. The rearrangement links TRBV7-2 to TRBJ2-3, with 8 bases aligning to TRBD2. After removal of 2 bases from V and 5 bases from J, the junction contained 9 bases not matched to a gene. This CDR3 spans 16 amino acids. Germline V gene lookup returns CDR1 SGHTA and CDR2 FQGNSA. For the CDR3, the DNA is TGTGCCAGCAGCTTACAGAGCGGGAGCGGGAGAGATACGCAGTATTTT. This gives the protein CASSLQSGSGRDTQYF.

The rearrangement links TRBV24-1 to TRBJ2-1, with 8 bases aligning to TRBD2. V dropped 0 bases and J dropped 10; count of bases not matched to a gene: 10. CDR1 is KGHDR and CDR2 is SFDVKD in the germline V gene. The CDR3 is 16 amino acids. The CDR3 nucleotides are TGTGCCACCAGTGATTTGCGTAGCGGGGTATACGACGAGCAGTTCTTC. Protein product: CATSDLRSGVYDEQFF.

This clonotype was detected many times. The V call is TRBV15, the J call TRBJ2-1; 9 nucleotides match TRBD2. Germline values: CDR1 LNHNV, CDR2 YYDKDF (reference sequence). Trimming removed 0 bases from V and 6 bases from J; junction bases left unmatched: 6. This CDR3 comprises 16 residues. CDR3 sequence: CATSREGGRVLNEQFF. CDR3 nucleotides: TGTGCCACCAGCAGAGAGGGCGGGAGGGTTCTCAATGAGCAGTTCTTC.

Many counts were recorded for this clonotype. The rearrangement joins TRBV9 to TRBJ2-2; 8 bases agree with TRBD2. V dropped 0 bases and J dropped 6; count of bases not matched to a gene: 7. The CDR3 runs 16 residues. Germline V gives CDR1 SGDLS, CDR2 YYNGEE. The DNA for the CDR3 is TGTGCCAGCAGCGTAGCTTCTAGCGGGCGCCCCGGGGAGCTGTTTTTT. Its protein is CASSVASSGRPGELFF. Supplemented by reference TRBV9 and TRBJ2-2, the full variable domain reads DSGVTQTPKHLITATGQRVTLRCSPRSGDLSVYWYQQSLDQGLQFLIQYYNGEERAKGNILERFSAQQFPDLHSELNLSSLELGDSALYFCASSVASSGRPGELFFGEGSRLTVL.

At least ten counts were recorded for this clonotype. The gene calls are TRBV30 and TRBJ2-7, with TRBD2 as a possible D gene (6 bases). CDR1 is GTSNPN, CDR2 SVGIG, per germline (reference sequence). The CDR3 is 16 residues long. V was trimmed by 0 bases and J by 0 bases, leaving 15 bases between them. CDR3 DNA sequence: TGTGCCTGGAGTGTACGCGAAGCGGGCCACTCCTACGAGCAGTACTTC. It is translated as CAWSVREAGHSYEQYF.